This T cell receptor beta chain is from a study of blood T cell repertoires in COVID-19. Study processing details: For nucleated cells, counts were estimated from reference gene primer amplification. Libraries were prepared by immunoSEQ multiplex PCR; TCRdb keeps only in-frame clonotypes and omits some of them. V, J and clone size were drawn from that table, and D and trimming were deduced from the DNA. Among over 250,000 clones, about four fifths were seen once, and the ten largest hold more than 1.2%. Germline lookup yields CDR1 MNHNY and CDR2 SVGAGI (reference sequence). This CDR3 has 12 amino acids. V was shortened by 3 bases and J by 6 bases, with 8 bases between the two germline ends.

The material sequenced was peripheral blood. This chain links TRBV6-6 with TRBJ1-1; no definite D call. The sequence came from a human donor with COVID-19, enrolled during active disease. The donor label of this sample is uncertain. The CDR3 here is CASSYTASEAFF. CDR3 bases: TGTGCCAGCAGTTATACAGCTTCTGAAGCTTTCTTT.